This TCR beta chain was captured in a study of early T cells in non-severe SARS-CoV-2 infection. Study-level information: Sequenced material consisted of bulk RNA (from unsorted whole blood), and chains were unpaired.

J gave up 4 bases and V 1 base, and 9 bases lay outside the gene matches. CDR1 and CDR2 (germline): MNHEY, SMNVEV (reference sequence). This CDR3 is built from 17 residues. Researchers attached unique molecular identifiers to individual cDNA molecules. Using its own MiXCR run on the 5' RACE reads, TCRdb lists one record per CDR3 protein. This sample has 50,000 to 60,000 distinct CDR3 sequences; roughly 6.5% occur once, and the top ten carry around 4%. V usage is TRBV27 and J usage is TRBJ2-2, with 7 bases aligning to TRBD2. The TCR comes from an adult who was a healthcare worker with PCR-confirmed SARS-CoV-2 infection or an uninfected control (not recorded which). The sample was whole blood. CDR3 protein: CASSLYGTIRGTGELFF. DNA of the CDR3: TGTGCCAGCAGTTTATACGGGACTATTAGGGGCACCGGGGAGCTGTTTTTT.